The clone carrying this T cell receptor beta chain has only a few counts. Its target is unknown. A second about 6 to 11 cycle PCR used barcoded and J-beta primers. One entry per CDR3 protein, called by TCRdb with MiXCR from the 5' RACE reads. The sample records about 680,000 distinct CDR3 sequences, around 49% being singletons. The length of the CDR3 is 10 residues. CDR1 DFQATT and CDR2 SNEGSKA come from the germline V gene (reference sequence). V was pared by 3 bases and J by 6 bases, with 5 bases between. The data originate from a study of blood T cells in healthy people across ages. Study outcomes and limitations: Lack of knowledge of donor CMV status possibly confounded expanded clonotype changes. Total diversity from one million sequenced T cells was likely underestimated.

The receptor's source is a woman aged 55-75 years in good health. J is TRBJ1-1 and V is TRBV20-1, with D uncertain. Sequences were obtained from blood. The CDR3 sequence is CSARRAEAFF. As DNA, the CDR3 is TGCAGTGCTAGGAGGGCTGAAGCTTTCTTT.